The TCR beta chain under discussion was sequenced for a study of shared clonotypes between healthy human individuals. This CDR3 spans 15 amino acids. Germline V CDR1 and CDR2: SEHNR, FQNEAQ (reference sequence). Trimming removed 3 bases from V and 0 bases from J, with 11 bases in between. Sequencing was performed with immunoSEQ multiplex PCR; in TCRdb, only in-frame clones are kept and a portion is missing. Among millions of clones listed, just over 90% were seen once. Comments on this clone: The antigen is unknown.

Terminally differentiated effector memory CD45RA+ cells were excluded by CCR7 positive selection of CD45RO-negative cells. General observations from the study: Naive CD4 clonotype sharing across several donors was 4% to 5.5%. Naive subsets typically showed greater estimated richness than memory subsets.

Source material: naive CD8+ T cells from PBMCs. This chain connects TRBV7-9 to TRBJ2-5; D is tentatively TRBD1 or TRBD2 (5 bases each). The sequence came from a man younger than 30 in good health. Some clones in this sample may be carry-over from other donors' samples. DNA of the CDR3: TGTGCCAGCAGCTTCGGGACGGGATACCAAGAGACCCAGTACTTC. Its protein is CASSFGTGYQETQYF.